The clone carrying this T cell receptor (beta chain) was counted between two and nine times. This sample is drawn from a study of T cells after yellow fever vaccination. The ends were cut back, 2 bases at V and 2 bases at J, with 16 bases in the middle. Looked up from germline, CDR1 is MNHEY and CDR2 is SVGEGT. The CDR3 has 17 residues. A 5'RACE template-switching step, the method used to make TCR cDNA, added a universal primer site and UMIs. MiXCR, applied by TCRdb to the 5' RACE reads, yields one record per CDR3 protein. The data hold almost 600,000 distinct CDR3 sequences, with less than 15% observed a single time.

The source was PBMCs, collected on the day of the yellow fever booster vaccination. V and J are TRBV6-2 or TRBV6-3 and TRBJ2-1; D perhaps matches TRBD1 (6 bases). The clonotype was recovered from a man in his thirties or forties who received the YFV17D yellow fever vaccine. CDR3 coding DNA: TGTGCCAGCAGTTACAATTTCGAAGGGGGTGCCTACAATGAGCAGTTCTTC. The encoded protein is CASSYNFEGGAYNEQFF.